Shown below are 30 T cell receptor beta chains from a single sample sequenced in a study of blood T cell repertoires in COVID-19 (dated by TCRdb to 2018 to 2020). The library came from the immunoSEQ multiplex PCR assay. Not all clones reach the TCRdb copy of this immuneACCESS table, which keeps in-frame sequences only. Checked studies attribute under half of the gap to unresolved V genes and leave the rest unexplained. Counted in this sample were around 250,000 clones; approximately 90% of them appeared once. The ten largest clonotypes hold 0.95% to 1.5% of the sample. Sequencing was carried out using PBMCs or T cells enriched from blood (not recorded which). These TCRs come from a woman in her thirties or forties with acute COVID-19.

CDR3 sequence: CAISNQQGENSPLHF. Here the CDR3 DNA reads TGTGCCATCAGTAACCAACAGGGCGAGAATTCACCCCTCCACTTT. The rearrangement joins TRBV10-3 to TRBJ1-6, with a possible D match to TRBD1 (6 bases). The CDR3 spans 15 residues. V was clipped by 5 bases and J by 7 bases, with 15 bases between them. Germline values: CDR1 ENHRY, CDR2 SYGVKD.

Regarding this clone: Other DNA sequences of this sample code for an identical CDR3. This chain's CDR3 is CASSVQGAYNEQFF. Written as DNA, the CDR3 is TGTGCCAGCAGCGTACAGGGGGCTTATAATGAGCAGTTCTTC. The chain joins TRBV9 to TRBJ2-1, with 8 positions matching TRBD1. V lost 1 base, J lost 7 bases, and 4 bases stayed unmatched. Germline V CDR1 and CDR2: SGDLS, YYNGEE. The CDR3 sequence is 14 residues long.

The chain is built from TRBV28 and TRBJ1-1; 9 bases are a match to TRBD1. V lost 2 bases to trimming and J lost 5 bases; unmatched junction nucleotides: 3. Germline values: CDR1 MDHEN, CDR2 SYDVKM. The CDR3 runs to 14 residues. In DNA, the CDR3 is TGTGCCAGCAGTTTAGGGACAGGGCGGACTGAAGCTTTCTTT. It is translated as CASSLGTGRTEAFF.

DNA of the CDR3: TGTGCCAGCTCACGCGGGACAGGGGACGAAAAACTGTTTTTT. This encodes CASSRGTGDEKLFF. The rearrangement links TRBV18 to TRBJ1-4; 10 bases are a match to TRBD1. CDR1 KGHSH and CDR2 LQKENI come from the germline V gene. The CDR3 length is 14 residues. V lost 4 bases and J lost 8; bases outside the gene matches: 4. Filled out from reference TRBV18 and TRBJ1-4, the complete variable domain reads NAGVMQNPRHLVRRRGQEARLRCSPMKGHSHVYWYRQLPEEGLKFMVYLQKENIIDESGMPKERFSAEFPKEGPSILRIQQVVRGDSAAYFCASSRGTGDEKLFFGSGTQLSVL.

The gene calls are TRBV10-2 and TRBJ1-5; D ambiguous. CDR1 is WSHSY and CDR2 is SAAADI in the germline V gene. The V and J ends lost 4 bases and 2 bases respectively, with 12 bases between them. The CDR3 spans 15 residues. The CDR3 here is CASSGGEGGNQPQHF. The CDR3 nucleotides read TGCGCCAGCAGTGGCGGGGAAGGAGGCAATCAGCCCCAGCATTTT.

This chain links TRBV7-6 with TRBJ1-6; 8 bases align to TRBD1. This CDR3 is 15 amino acids long. Germline lookup yields CDR1 SGHVS and CDR2 FNYEAQ. Trimming removed 1 base from V and 10 bases from J; junction bases left unmatched: 6. CDR3 sequence: CASSLGYRGSSPLHF. CDR3 in DNA: TGTGCCAGCAGCTTAGGTTACAGGGGGTCATCACCCCTCCACTTT.

The genes are TRBV6-4 and TRBJ2-1, with TRBD2 matching 9 bases. Germline trimming cut 5 bases from V and 9 bases from J; bases unmatched to any gene: 8. The CDR3 contains 14 residues. In germline, CDR1 is MRHNA, CDR2 SNTAGT. The CDR3 is CASSRTSELGEQFF. The CDR3 DNA sequence: TGTGCCAGCAGTCGGACTAGCGAGTTAGGTGAGCAGTTCTTC.

This chain connects TRBV3-1 (or the pseudogene TRBV3-2) to TRBJ2-3; 8 bases agree with TRBD2. The junction had 4 bases not matched to a gene; V was cut back by 0 bases and J by 2 bases. CDR3 length: 16 amino acids. Germline CDR1 and CDR2: LGHDT and YNNKEL (reference sequence). In nucleotides, the CDR3 is TGTGCCAGCAGCCAAGACTTACTAGCGGCCACAGATACGCAGTATTTT. Residues: CASSQDLLAATDTQYF.

This chain connects TRBV7-9 to TRBJ1-2; TRBD1 agrees at 7 bases. With 4 bases clipped from V and 2 bases from J, the junction kept 4 bases outside the gene matches. The germline gives CDR1 SEHNR, CDR2 FQNEAQ (reference sequence). The CDR3 has 14 amino acids. The CDR3 nucleotides read TGTGCCAGCAGCTACGGGACAGAGAACTATGGCTACACCTTC. Its protein product is CASSYGTENYGYTF.

The rearrangement uses TRBV5-1 and TRBJ1-2; no reliable D call. V gave up 4 bases and J gave up 6 bases, with 19 bases separating them. The CDR3 sequence is 15 residues long. Germline-derived CDR1 and CDR2 are SGHRS and YFSETQ. In DNA form, the CDR3 reads TGCGCCAGCAGCCTAGCACATACTCAATTGGATGGCTACACCTTC. Its translation is CASSLAHTQLDGYTF. The whole variable domain, remainder taken from reference TRBV5-1 and TRBJ1-2, is KAGVTQTPRYLIKTRGQQVTLSCSPISGHRSVSWYQQTPGQGLQFLFEYFSETQRNKGNFPGRFSGRQFSNSRSEMNVSTLELGDSALYLCASSLAHTQLDGYTFGSGTRLTVV.

V gene TRBV2 combines with J gene TRBJ2-3; D is perhaps TRBD1 (5 bases). The CDR3 sequence is 14 residues long. V lost 7 bases and J lost 1, with 12 bases in between. CDR1 and CDR2 (germline): SNHLY, FYNNEI. CDR3 nucleotide sequence: TGTGCCAGCAACAAAGACAGCCGCACAGATACGCAGTATTTT. Its translation: CASNKDSRTDTQYF.

The rearrangement joins TRBV7-2 to TRBJ1-5; D is undetermined. Trimming took off 2 bases at V and 2 bases at J, with 10 bases between the two ends. This CDR3 is 15 amino acids long. The V gene's germline CDR1 is SGHTA and CDR2 FQGNSA. The CDR3 loop is CASSLSGVGNQPQHF. The DNA of the CDR3 is TGTGCCAGCAGCTTAAGCGGGGTGGGCAATCAGCCCCAGCATTTT.

This sequence joins TRBV28 and TRBJ1-1, with TRBD1 identical over 9 bases. This CDR3 contains 17 residues. From germline, CDR1 is MDHEN and CDR2 SYDVKM. Trimming cost V 0 bases and J 1 base; bases outside gene matches: 6. The CDR3 nucleotides are TGTGCCAGCAGTTTATGGCAGGGACAGGGACCGAACACTGAAGCTTTCTTT. This encodes CASSLWQGQGPNTEAFF.

This clone was found a few times. The chain couples TRBV2 to TRBJ2-3, with 8 bases lining up with TRBD2. J was trimmed by 6 bases and V by 4 bases; bases with no gene match: 9. In germline, CDR1 is SNHLY, CDR2 FYNNEI. This CDR3 is 15 amino acids long. The CDR3 DNA follows: TGTGCCAGCAGTGCTCTCGGGAGGGGGTCGGATACGCAGTATTTT. Encoded protein: CASSALGRGSDTQYF.

This clone has a single count. The chain recombines TRBV7-2 with TRBJ2-2, with 8 bases lining up with TRBD2. Per germline, CDR1 SGHTA and CDR2 FQGNSA. J gave up 6 bases and V 1 base, and 1 base lay outside the gene matches. This CDR3 spans 14 amino acids. CDR3 region: CASSLEGLAGELFF. CDR3 nucleotides: TGTGCCAGCAGCTTAGAGGGACTAGCCGGGGAGCTGTTTTTT.

The genes are TRBV3-1 (or the pseudogene TRBV3-2) and TRBJ2-2; 11 positions agree with TRBD2. There are 19 residues in the CDR3. The V gene's germline CDR1 is LGHDT and CDR2 YNNKEL (reference sequence). Losses at the gene ends were 4 bases for V and 2 bases for J; bases not matched to a gene: 12. CDR3 bases: TGTGCCAGCAGCCTATCCTTTCTACTAGCGGGGGATAACACCGGGGAGCTGTTTTTT. This sequence encodes CASSLSFLLAGDNTGELFF.

The chain combines TRBV5-5 with TRBJ1-6, with 8 bases fitting TRBD1. Unmatched junction bases numbered 9, after V lost 0 bases and J lost 4 bases. Germline lookup yields CDR1 SGHKS and CDR2 YYEKEE (reference sequence). The CDR3 is 18 amino acids. This CDR3 is CASSLEAGGRFYNSPLHF. The DNA for the CDR3 is TGTGCCAGCAGCTTGGAGGCAGGGGGCCGATTTTATAATTCACCCCTCCACTTT. Full variable domain (remainder filled in from reference TRBV5-5 and TRBJ1-6): DAGVTQSPTHLIKTRGQQVTLRCSPISGHKSVSWYQQVLGQGPQFIFQYYEKEERGRGNFPDRFSARQFPNYSSELNVNALLLGDSALYLCASSLEAGGRFYNSPLHFGNGTRLTVT.

The V gene is TRBV30, the J gene TRBJ2-7; weak D call: TRBD1 (6 bases). Germline CDR1 GTSNPN, CDR2 SVGIG (reference sequence). Trimming pared 2 bases from V and 3 bases from J, leaving 11 bases between. This CDR3 comprises 13 residues. CDR3 sequence (DNA): TGTGCCTGGAGTAACGGACAGAGCTACGAGCAGTACGTC. Its translation: CAWSNGQSYEQYV.

The J gene is TRBJ1-1, the V gene TRBV9, with a tentative D call TRBD1 (6 bases). The CDR3 runs to 12 residues. Germline loops: CDR1 SGDLS, CDR2 YYNGEE. V dropped 4 bases and J dropped 8 bases, with 12 bases sitting between them. The DNA of the CDR3 is TGTGCCAGCAGCAACCAGGGGTCGGAAGCTTTCTTT. This sequence encodes CASSNQGSEAFF.

In DNA form, the CDR3 reads TGCAGCGTTGACCTCGCAGGGTTGTCTGAAAAACTGTTTTTT. This translates into CSVDLAGLSEKLFF. V and J are TRBV29-1 and TRBJ1-4; D is possibly TRBD1 (5 bases). Germline CDR1 is SQVTM and CDR2 is ANQGSEA. This CDR3 is built from 14 residues. The V end was cut by 3 bases, the J end by 7 bases, with 15 bases between.

The V gene is TRBV10-2, the J gene TRBJ2-7; TRBD2 matches 8 bases. CDR3 length: 14 residues. Germline CDR1 and CDR2: WSHSY and SAAADI. V shed 3 bases, J shed 1 base, and the junction held 2 bases outside the gene matches. CDR3 loop: CASSELAASYEQYF. CDR3 DNA: TGCGCCAGCAGTGAACTAGCGGCTTCCTACGAGCAGTACTTC.

The sample holds one count of this clone. The gene calls are TRBV4-3 and TRBJ2-1; 12 bases fit TRBD2. This CDR3 spans 16 amino acids. V shed 1 base and J 9 bases; nucleotides not matched to a gene: 7. The germline V gene has CDR1 LGHNA and CDR2 YSLEER. DNA of the CDR3: TGCGCCAGCAGCCAAGCCCGACTAGCGGGAGTCGGTGAGCAGTTCTTC. It codes for CASSQARLAGVGEQFF.

The chain employs TRBV30 and TRBJ2-7, with 9 bases that match TRBD1. The trim removed 3 bases at V and 7 bases at J, leaving 13 bases unmatched. Germline V lookup: CDR1 GTSNPN, CDR2 SVGIG (reference sequence). The CDR3 contains 15 residues. CDR3 DNA: TGTGCCTGGAGCGGTCCGGGACAGGGACTTTGGGAGCAGTACTTC. This encodes CAWSGPGQGLWEQYF.

J is TRBJ2-7 and V is TRBV7-2; weak D call: TRBD2 (6 bases). Germline assignment: CDR1 SGHTA and CDR2 FQGNSA. V was trimmed by 2 bases and J by 2 bases, leaving 19 bases between them. The CDR3 totals 17 residues. The CDR3 protein is CASSLFGSGVGTYEQYF. Written as DNA, the CDR3 is TGTGCCAGCAGCTTATTTGGGTCGGGAGTCGGAACCTACGAGCAGTACTTC.

This rearrangement joins TRBV18 to TRBJ2-1; 9 nucleotides align to TRBD2. Per the germline V gene, CDR1 is KGHSH and CDR2 is LQKENI. The CDR3 totals 18 residues. The ends lost 2 bases at V and 6 bases at J; junction bases unmatched: 14. In DNA form, the CDR3 reads TGTGCCAGCTCACCATATCATGGTGGGCTAGCGGGGACCAATGAGCAGTTCTTC. This translates into CASSPYHGGLAGTNEQFF.

CDR3 bases: TGTGCCAGCAGCTTGGCCGGGGACATCTACGAGCAGTACGTC. Protein sequence: CASSLAGDIYEQYV. The rearrangement links TRBV5-6 to TRBJ2-7, with D tentatively TRBD1 (6 bases). CDR1 and CDR2 (germline): SGHDT, YYEEEE. Trimming stripped 0 bases from V and 3 bases from J, with 10 bases between. CDR3 size: 14 residues.

V gene TRBV25-1 combines with J gene TRBJ1-6; the match to TRBD1 covers 8 bases. After removal of 10 bases from V and 10 bases from J, the junction contained 9 bases not matched to a gene. The germline CDR1 and CDR2 sequences are MGHDK and SYGVNS. CDR3 length: 13 amino acids. The CDR3 DNA follows: TGTGCCAACAAGGACAGGGTAGGATCACCCCTCCACTTT. The encoded protein is CANKDRVGSPLHF.

This sequence joins TRBV28 and TRBJ2-2; no reliable D call. V was trimmed by 2 bases and J by 2 bases, leaving 6 bases between them. This CDR3 has 14 residues. Germline CDR1 MDHEN, CDR2 SYDVKM. CDR3 residues: CASSLAVNTGELFF. DNA of the CDR3: TGTGCCAGCAGTTTAGCGGTCAACACCGGGGAGCTGTTTTTT.

The chain uses TRBV5-1 and TRBJ1-5; possibly TRBD1 for D (5 bases). Looked up from germline, CDR1 is SGHRS and CDR2 is YFSETQ. V lost 3 bases, J lost 2 bases, and 15 bases lay in between. The CDR3 spans 16 residues. CDR3 DNA: TGCGCCAGCAGCTCTGCCAGGGTCGGAGGCAATCAGCCCCAGCATTTT. Translated: CASSSARVGGNQPQHF.

This clone was counted between two and nine times. The rearrangement links TRBV3-1 (or the pseudogene TRBV3-2) to TRBJ2-2, with D maybe TRBD2 (5 bases). V lost 3 bases and J lost 5, with 10 bases in between. Germline CDR1 and CDR2: LGHDT and YNNKEL (reference sequence). CDR3 length equals 14 residues. For the CDR3, the DNA is TGTGCCAGCAGCCATTTCCGGGATACCGGGGAGCTGTTTTTT. Encoded protein: CASSHFRDTGELFF.